This T cell receptor beta chain was sequenced during a study of CD8+ T cells in alopecia areata. Study-wide points: Lesional scalp exceeded normal scalp in clonality, especially in alopecia totalis/universalis. Among patients, TCR sharing was less clear than in mice, a difference possibly due in part to HLA diversity in the patient population. Sequencing of scalp tissue also captures the resident alphabeta T cells of normal skin.

Investigators sorted PBMCs to obtain both CD4+ and CD8+ T cells. The V end lost 0 bases, the J end lost 6 bases, and 16 bases lay between the germline ends. Germline values: CDR1 ENHRY, CDR2 SYGVKD. The CDR3 runs 16 residues. A word on this clone: Its antigen is currently unknown.

Sequencing templates came from extracted RNA that was reverse transcribed into cDNA. Here immunoSEQ multiplex PCR was the method, and the copy in TCRdb shows in-frame clones only, minus some. The sample includes about 150,000 clones, around 57% seen only once; the top ten take approximately 4.3%. The genes are TRBV10-3 and TRBJ2-3; D ambiguous. The source of this sequence is a human donor in good health. Sequenced input: CD4+ T cells sorted from blood. The CDR3 coding sequence is TGTGCCATCAGTGAGTCGATACTGATGGAGTATGATACGCAGTATTTT. This gives the protein CAISESILMEYDTQYF.